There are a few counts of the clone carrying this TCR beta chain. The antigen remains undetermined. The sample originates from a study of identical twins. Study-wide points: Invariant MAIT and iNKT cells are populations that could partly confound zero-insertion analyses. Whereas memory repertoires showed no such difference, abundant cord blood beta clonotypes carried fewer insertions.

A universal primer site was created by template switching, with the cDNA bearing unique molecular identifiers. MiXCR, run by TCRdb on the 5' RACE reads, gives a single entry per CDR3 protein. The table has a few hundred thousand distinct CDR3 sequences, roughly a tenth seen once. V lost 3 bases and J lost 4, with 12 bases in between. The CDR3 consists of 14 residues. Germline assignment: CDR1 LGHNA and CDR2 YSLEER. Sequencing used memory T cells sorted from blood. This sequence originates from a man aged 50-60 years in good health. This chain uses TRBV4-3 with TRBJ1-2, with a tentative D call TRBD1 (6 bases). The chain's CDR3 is CASSQDWTAYGYTF. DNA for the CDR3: TGCGCCAGCAGCCAGGATTGGACAGCCTATGGCTACACCTTC.